This TCR beta chain originates from a study of blood T cell repertoires in COVID-19. The V end was cut by 0 bases, the J end by 0 bases, with 17 bases between. The CDR3 spans 19 residues. Per the germline V gene, CDR1 is LGHNA and CDR2 is YSLEER. Repertoires were generated with immunoSEQ multiplex PCR, while TCRdb's copy carries only in-frame clones and drops some. This sample has about 350,000 clones, with around nine tenths found just once. The chain is built from TRBV4-3 and TRBJ1-4; no reliable D call. Sequencing input: peripheral blood. The receptor's source is a woman in her late teens or twenties who had recovered from COVID-19. CDR3 region: CASSQDLPLARATNEKLFF. The CDR3 DNA reads as TGCGCCAGCAGCCAAGATCTGCCATTAGCCCGAGCAACTAATGAAAAACTGTTTTTT.